This entry is about one T cell receptor (beta chain). Its antigen is undetermined. V lost 8 bases to trimming and J lost 5 bases, with 12 bases between them. The CDR3 spans 12 residues. Per the germline V gene, CDR1 is MNHNS and CDR2 is SASEGT. This sample is drawn from a study of CD8+ T cells in alopecia areata. Extracted RNA was reverse transcribed into cDNA, the sequencing template. Libraries were prepared by immunoSEQ multiplex PCR; TCRdb keeps only in-frame clonotypes and omits some of them. The sample records 200,000 to 250,000 clones, 56% being singletons. General study results and limits: Higher clonality was seen in lesional scalp than in normal scalp, especially in alopecia totalis/universalis. Possibly as an HLA-related effect, TCR sharing across patients appeared less clear than in mice. Normal skin contains resident alphabeta T cells, and these are also sequenced in scalp samples.

The receptor was isolated from a human donor in good health. V gene TRBV6-1 combines with J gene TRBJ1-2; D unclear. Sequenced sample: CD8+ T cells sorted from blood. The CDR3 DNA is TGTGCCAGCCAGGCTGGGGATTATGGCTACACCTTC. It codes for CASQAGDYGYTF.